The 9 T cell receptor beta chains listed next were all sequenced from one sample in a study of tumor and adjacent non-tumor tissue in lung cancer. The template was RNA from unsorted bulk tissue. Three rounds of nested PCR, following a modified ARM-PCR protocol, produced the TCRbeta library. TCRdb analysed the multiplex PCR reads with MiXCR anew, one entry per CDR3 protein. The table shows 90,000 to 110,000 distinct CDR3 sequences, with 60% to 80% occurring only once. Sequenced sample: lung tumor tissue. All receptors come from a woman aged 55-75 years with non-small cell lung cancer.

The table lists this clonotype with a few counts. At one end, the junction sequence differs from germline, possibly due to a read error. The chain combines TRBV7-9 with TRBJ1-4, with D perhaps TRBD1 (6 bases). This CDR3 region has 14 residues. From germline, CDR1 is SEHNR and CDR2 FQNEAQ (reference sequence). The CDR3 sequence is CASSTSGAPEKLLF. The CDR3 DNA sequence: TGTGCCAGCAGCACTTCAGGGGCGCCTGAAAAACTGCTTTTT. The variable domain in full, completed from reference TRBV7-9 and TRBJ1-4, reads DTGVSQNPRHKITKRGQNVTFRCDPISEHNRLYWYRQTLGQGPEFLTYFQNEAQLEKSRLLSDRFSAERPKGSFSTLEIQRTEQGDSAMYLCASSTSGAPEKLLFGSGTQLSVL.

In its sample, this clonotype was seen once. This may come from a read error, since a much larger clone is one base off. The gene calls are TRBV29-1 and TRBJ2-1; 9 bases are a match to TRBD1. CDR1 and CDR2 (germline): SQVTM, ANQGSEA. This CDR3 is 15 amino acids long. V gave up 6 bases and J gave up 6 bases; unmatched junction bases: 12. The CDR3 region is CSVDIPGQGFNEQFF. The CDR3 DNA follows: TGCAGCGTGGATATTCCGGGACAGGGTTTCAATGAGCAGTTCTTC.

As concerns this clonotype: One end of the junction varies from germline; a read error may be responsible. V and J are TRBV5-6 and TRBJ1-1, with TRBD1 as a possible D gene (6 bases). Germline lookup yields CDR1 SGHDT and CDR2 YYEEEE. This CDR3 is built from 15 residues. The CDR3 nucleotides are TGTGCCAGCAGCTTGGTTCCAAGGGGGGGCACTGAAGATTTCTTT. This codes for CASSLVPRGGTEDFF.

Concerning this clonotype: A much larger clone is a single base away; this may be a read error. The chain joins TRBV29-1 to TRBJ1-1; 7 nucleotides line up with TRBD1. V trimming: 7 bases; J trimming: 4 bases; junction bases outside the gene matches: 9. The germline CDR1 and CDR2 sequences are SQVTM and ANQGSEA. The CDR3 length is 13 residues. CDR3 sequence (DNA): TGCAGCGCCACGACACAGGGGACCACTGAAGCTTTCTTT. Its translation: CSATTQGTTEAFF.

Turning to this clonotype: The junction and the germline gene differ at one end; a read error may be behind it. The chain uses TRBV5-6 and TRBJ2-7, with D possibly TRBD1 on 7 matching bases. Germline loops: CDR1 SGHDT, CDR2 YYEEEE. This CDR3 has 14 amino acids. CDR3 sequence reads: CANSLRDSKYEQCF. DNA for the CDR3: TGTGCCAACAGCTTGCGGGACAGTAAATACGAGCAGTGCTTC.

This clonotype appeared a single time. This chain joins TRBV6-5 and TRBJ2-7; TRBD2 is a possible D gene (6 bases). From germline, CDR1 is MNHEY and CDR2 SVGAGI. Trimming left V 5 bases short and J 3 bases short, with 17 bases between. The CDR3 runs 15 residues. In DNA form, the CDR3 reads TGTGCCAGCAGTGCACCTGGGGCGGGGAGCTACGAGCAGTACTTC. Its protein is CASSAPGAGSYEQYF.

The V gene is TRBV28, the J gene TRBJ2-3; a weak D match, TRBD1 (5 bases). The CDR3 is 12 residues long. V shed 5 bases and J shed 7 bases, with 10 bases lying between them. Germline CDR1 reads MDHEN; CDR2 reads SYDVKM. In DNA form, the CDR3 reads TGTGCCAGCAGTACCAGGGCCTATACGCAGTATTTT. This sequence encodes CASSTRAYTQYF. The full variable domain, rest sourced from reference TRBV28 and TRBJ2-3, is DVKVTQSSRYLVKRTGEKVFLECVQDMDHENMFWYRQDPGLGLRLIYFSYDVKMKEKGDIPEGYSVSREKKERFSLILESASTNQTSMYLCASSTRAYTQYFGPGTRLTVL.

The chain carries TRBV7-2 and TRBJ1-5, with TRBD1 matching 10 bases. Germline lookup yields CDR1 SGHTA and CDR2 FQGNSA. The trim removed 3 bases at V and 0 bases at J, leaving 8 bases unmatched. This CDR3 has 18 residues. DNA of the CDR3: TGTGCCAGCAGCTTGGACAGGGGGAATTATGCTAGCAATCAGCCCCAGCATTTT. Protein sequence: CASSLDRGNYASNQPQHF.

For this clonotype: No conserved phenylalanine or tryptophan ends this CDR3, so it is likely a read error. The J gene is TRBJ1-2, the V gene TRBV6-1; D call uncertain. In germline, CDR1 is MNHNS, CDR2 SASEGT. This CDR3 contains 14 residues. Between the trimmed V and J ends, which lost 2 bases and 3 bases, there was a span of 10 bases. In nucleotides, the CDR3 is TGTGCCAGCAGTGAACACGGCTCAGACTATGGCTACACCTTG. Its protein product is CASSEHGSDYGYTL.